The clone carrying this T cell receptor (beta chain) was counted ten times or more. Its target is not known. The sample belongs to a study of CD8+CD57+ T cells in acquired aplastic anemia. Study-level results: Researchers reported that CD8+ Simpson's diversity was not significantly different in patients versus controls.

Template material for TCR beta VDJ and CDR3 profiling consisted of genomic DNA. TCRdb recomputed calls from the reads with MiXCR, one row per CDR3 protein. The top ten hold over 7.5% of the sample, which has around 200,000 distinct CDR3 sequences, 48% seen once. The patients chosen for sequencing had shown expansion of CD8+CD57+ cells (detected by flow cytometry). Per germline, CDR1 MNHNS and CDR2 SASEGT. The CDR3 spans 12 residues. V dropped 6 bases and J dropped 1 base, with 6 bases sitting between them. This rearrangement joins TRBV6-1 to TRBJ1-2; no reliable D call. The receptor's source is a human donor with aplastic anemia. The sequenced material came from sorted CD4+, CD8+, or CD8+CD57+ T cells (not recorded which) from PBMCs. The CDR3 coding sequence is TGTGCCAGCAGCATCATTAACTATGGCTACACCTTC. Translated: CASSIINYGYTF.